This entry lists 2 T cell receptor beta chains sequenced from one sample in a study of shared T cell receptors in the human thymus. TCRdb keeps only in-frame clones here, not all; method: immunoSEQ multiplex PCR. The data show about 380,000 clones, roughly 94% seen once. Sequencing input: thymocytes. These receptors all stem from a human donor.

The chain links TRBV18 to TRBJ2-5; TRBD2 agrees at 12 bases. Germline CDR1 KGHSH, CDR2 LQKENI. Trimming at V came to 1 base and at J to 5 bases, leaving 5 bases not matched to a gene. The CDR3 covers 16 residues. CDR3 amino acids: CASSPRLAGGPETQYF. The CDR3 coding sequence is TGTGCCAGCTCACCACGGCTAGCGGGAGGGCCGGAGACCCAGTACTTC.

V and J are TRBV6-1 and TRBJ2-5; 11 bases are shared with TRBD2. The V segment lost 2 bases and the J segment 2 bases; nucleotides outside the gene matches: 7. The length of the CDR3 is 17 residues. The V gene's germline CDR1 is MNHNS and CDR2 SASEGT. The CDR3 loop is CASSEFGLAGVQETQYF. For the CDR3, the DNA is TGTGCCAGCAGTGAATTCGGACTAGCGGGTGTACAAGAGACCCAGTACTTC.